This T cell receptor beta chain originates from a study of T cell responses to AZD1222 COVID-19 vaccine (dated by TCRdb to about 2021). Regarding the complete study: AZD1222 recipients given second doses at about 4 weeks or at about 12 weeks were pooled, since spike-specific TCR depth and breadth were not found to differ between the two schedules. A total of approximately 230 trial participants underwent TCR sequencing, of whom about 210 received two doses of AZD1222 and some 26 received two doses of the MenACWY control vaccine. Trial participants were enrolled into age subgroups of 18-55, 56-69 and 70-plus years, which contained 148, 28 and 57 TCR-sequenced participants, respectively. Paper-wide results and their limitations: After two AZD1222 doses, spike-specific TCR breadth and depth were significantly higher than at day 0 and than in MenACWY recipients. Reportedly, almost half of the unique spike-specific TCRs recognized epitopes lying outside the regions that are mutated in the B.1.351 and B.1.1.7 variants. The 56-69-year group was small, and its depth increase did not reach significance, likely because of low power. Only five to seven AZD1222 recipients were SARS-CoV-2 seropositive at baseline, limiting conclusions about previously exposed vaccinees. Most participants were white British and females outnumbered males, and the authors suggested that clonal diversity may have been underestimated. Because no samples from the day 14 peak response were available, repertoires could be characterized only after the peak T cell response. CD4 TCRs associated with the vaccine covered the entire spike protein, and the dominant responses were in regions 160-218 and 743-854.

In light of the paper, this sample's time point label describes: baseline before first vaccination. Vaccinee samples came from UK trials COV001 and COV002, including a single-blind randomized controlled phase 2/3 trial of AZD1222 (ChAdOx1 nCoV-19) in healthy adults. For TCRbeta chain sequencing, PBMC samples from trial participants were taken at day 0 and at day 28 after the second dose. Remarks on this clone: The target of this receptor is not known. No base-level quality is on record; no much larger clone is a single base apart.

V and J lose 8 bases and 2 bases, and a span of 15 bases separates them. The germline V gene encodes CDR1 ENHRY and CDR2 SYGVKD. Inclusive of the bounding cysteine and phenylalanine, the CDR3 is 14 residues long. Kept here is only the CDR3 DNA, which spans 42 bases and is read in frame from base 1. The CDR3 regions of human TCRbeta chains were analyzed by immunosequencing. In the source study's methods: TCRs in the repertoires were compared against a reference library of SARS-CoV-2-specific TCRs that had been generated with the MIRA antigen-specificity platform. Breadth was defined as the fraction of unique TCRs that were SARS-CoV-2-associated. Depth was defined as the fraction of total T cells that were SARS-CoV-2-associated. Using the MIRA data, each spike-specific TCR was assigned both to the spike region to which the TCR was reactive and to a CD4 or CD8 class. Log10-transformed breadth and depth values were compared by one-way ANOVA with Sidak's multiple comparisons tests. Held by TCRdb, this immuneACCESS table contains in-frame sequences only and omits some clones. Under half of the omission traces to an unresolved V gene where checked; the cause of the rest is unknown. V and J calls plus clone size are reproduced from that table; the DNA served to infer D and trimming. A total of 95,000 to 150,000 clones appear in this sample, around 86% of them only once. Of the sample, roughly 1.1% is held by the ten largest clones.

This material consisted of peripheral blood, taken on day 0 of AZD1222 vaccination. The rearrangement joined TRBV10-3 to TRBJ1-2; no D gene call is confident. The clonotype originates from an adult in good health. The bases are TGTGCCATCGCCAGAGGGCGATTAAACTATGGCTACACCTTC. It encodes CAIARGRLNYGYTF.